The present T cell receptor (beta chain) was sequenced within a study of tumor-infiltrating lymphocytes in primary liver carcinoma (dated by TCRdb to about 2017). Study-wide context: Of the five patients, three men and two women aged 30 to 69 years, four had hepatocellular carcinoma and one had combined HCC and intrahepatic cholangiocarcinoma. The five patients had tumors of stage T1-T3 N0M0, with maximum diameters ranging from about 4 to 11 cm. Each sample produced roughly 3.65 to 7.5 million productive TCRbeta reads, and read depth showed no significant difference between tissue types. For each liver tumor, the study sampled five regions along with adjacent normal tissue and blood, and applied TCRbeta repertoire sequencing, expression microarrays and whole-exome sequencing. A total of 35 specimens from 5 patients went through TCRbeta repertoire sequencing, namely 25 tumor regions, 5 adjacent noncancerous liver tissues and 5 peripheral blood samples. Repertoires from technical replicates were highly reproducible, with mean shared-clone rates approximately 0.9 and correlation coefficients above 0.98.

Comments on this clonotype: Its antigen is currently not known. The junction and the germline gene differ at one end; a read error may be behind it.

Without any cell sorting, total RNA and DNA were extracted together from around 18-30 mg of bulk tissue using the AllPrep DNA/RNA mini kit. A few patients with histopathologically diagnosed primary liver carcinoma underwent surgical resection in China between late 2015 and 2016. At the time of sampling, the patients were treatment-naive and had chronic HBV infection. Each fresh piece of tumor and adjacent tissue was cut in two, with one half stored in RNAlater at -80 degrees C and the other half sent for histology. Using a constant-region primer and ProtoScript II reverse transcriptase, TCRbeta-specific cDNA was reverse-transcribed from around 520 ng total RNA. Construction of the TCRbeta libraries relied on three nested rounds of multiplex PCR, following a slightly modified ARM-PCR procedure. The first two PCR rounds used multiplex TRBV1-TRBV30 forward primers with a Cbeta reverse primer, each for roughly 10 cycles. Sample barcodes and Illumina adapters were attached in a final 25-cycle PCR using Deep VentR polymerase. Amplicons of 200-500 bp were gel-purified with a QIAquick gel extraction kit before sequencing. An Illumina HiSeq 2500 was used to sequence the TCRbeta amplicons, generating 250-bp paired-end reads. Per the authors' processing: Trimmomatic v0.33 was used to quality-trim the reads, and FLASH v1.2.11 was used to merge paired reads so that full CDR3 sequences could be recovered. MiGEC v1.2.1b assigned V, D and J germline segments to the rearranged TCRbeta sequences. Clonotype statistics, along with Shannon-Wiener diversity indices, were calculated using VDJtools v1.0.0. Except for diversity analysis, only the 250 most abundant clonotypes of each sample were used in subsequent analyses to reduce sampling bias. TCRdb reworked the public reads: Q25 trimming with fastp, MiXCR clone assembly, productive beta chains retained. Entries that share a CDR3 protein sequence are merged under the most common genes and DNA. TCRdb's processing, not the study's, gives the V and J calls here. This sample comprises about 120,000 distinct CDR3 sequences, around two thirds of them detected only once. The top ten hold 7.5% to 10% of the sample.

Summary of the overall study and its limitations: Only 4 or 5 patients were included in the study, and the authors note that the findings should be validated in a larger study. Bulk unsorted samples precluded comparing CD4+ and CD8+ T cell repertoires. Only the TCR beta chain was sequenced, which likely underestimates true repertoire diversity because unpaired alpha chains were not captured. Repertoire overlap was higher between tumor regions (mean roughly 36%) than tumor-adjacent (approximately 17%) or tumor-blood (approximately 14%) pairs, consistent with antigen-driven expansion. Compared with blood, tumors had a significantly larger share of the repertoire taken up by the top 250 clones (p = 0.039).

CDR1 and CDR2, looked up from the germline V gene, are MGHRA and YSYEKL. The CDR3 goes from the cysteine to the phenylalanine over 13 residues. Solely the CDR3 DNA is kept, with 39 bases framed from the first base. The specimen sequenced was tumor-adjacent normal liver tissue. The source is a woman aged 55-70 years with primary liver carcinoma and hepatitis B virus infection. Recombination connected TRBV4-1 to TRBJ1-5; the D segment cannot be called with confidence. Here is the DNA: TGCGCCAACAGCCTTGAGAGAGATCAGCCCCAGCATTTT. The translation is CANSLERDQPQHF.